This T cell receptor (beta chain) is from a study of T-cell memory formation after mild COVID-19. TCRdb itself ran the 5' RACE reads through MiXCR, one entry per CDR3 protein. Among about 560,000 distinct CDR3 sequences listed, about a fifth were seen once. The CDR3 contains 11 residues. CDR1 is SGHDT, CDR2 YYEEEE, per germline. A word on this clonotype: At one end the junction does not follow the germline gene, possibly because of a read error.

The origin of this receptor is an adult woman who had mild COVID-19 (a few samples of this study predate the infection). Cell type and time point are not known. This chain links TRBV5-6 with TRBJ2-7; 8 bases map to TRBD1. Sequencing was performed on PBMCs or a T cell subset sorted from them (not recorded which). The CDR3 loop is CASSFVDRVSF. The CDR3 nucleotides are TGTGCCAGCAGCTTTGTGGACAGGGTGTCCTTC.